This T cell receptor beta chain was profiled in a study of a mutant IDH1 vaccine in newly diagnosed glioma. On the study more broadly: Treatment recipients were approximately 62% male and roughly 38% female, and their mean age was roughly 40 years. Patients previously underwent radiotherapy, temozolomide, or both, and most underwent both.

This CDR3 region has 15 residues. Germline CDR1 SGHVS, CDR2 FNYEAQ. The V and J ends lost 5 bases and 7 bases respectively, with 20 bases between them. Points on this clone: Its target is unknown.

TCRdb keeps only in-frame clones here, not all; method: immunoSEQ multiplex PCR. The sample gives about 50,000 clones, 80% to 90% of which show up once; about 2.5% is in the top ten. Overall study findings and caveats: Top-clonotype changes in peripheral T cells seemed unrelated to pseudoprogression.

Indicated time point: baseline, week 1 (first vaccination visit). As to treatment: pre-vaccination baseline after standard-of-care therapy. The source of this sequence is a man between 40 and 49 years old with glioma. This specimen consisted of PBMCs, obtained from a glioma patient treated with radiotherapy, temozolomide or both. The chain employs TRBV7-6 and TRBJ1-2; D remains unclear. The CDR3 here is CASSPRNWGEGGYTF. As DNA, the CDR3 is TGTGCCAGCAGCCCTCGAAATTGGGGAGAAGGTGGCTACACCTTC.